The 8 T cell receptor beta chains below come from one sample, sequenced in a study of T cell clonality in common variable immunodeficiency. The repertoire was sequenced with immunoSEQ multiplex PCR; TCRdb's copy has only in-frame clones and lacks some. The profile covers more than 45,000 clones, none occurring a single time. The sequencing input was peripheral blood mononuclear cells. The receptors were gathered from a person between 18 and 75 years old in good health.

This clone was detected many times. The read ends 3 residues early relative to the CDR3; the germline J gene fills the gap. The chain links TRBV5-1 to TRBJ2-2; D may correspond to TRBD1 or TRBD2 (8 bases each). The CDR3 is 16 residues long. V dropped 6 bases and J dropped 4 bases, with 19 bases sitting between them. CDR1 is SGHRS and CDR2 is YFSETQ in the germline V gene. CDR3 bases read: TGCGCCAGCAATGGCGGGAGGACAGGGCTCACCGGGGAG. This translates into CASNGGRTGLTGE. The full CDR3 is CASNGGRTGLTGELFF.

The CDR3 bases that were read are TGTGCCAGCAGCCTGGGACAGTGGAATGAAAAA. Translated: CASSLGQWNEK. The entire CDR3 reads CASSLGQWNEKLFF. This chain links TRBV7-6 with TRBJ1-4, with TRBD1 matching 7 bases. From the germline J gene comes the end of the CDR3, since the read stops 3 residues before it. The CDR3 is made up of 14 amino acids. In germline, CDR1 is SGHVS, CDR2 FNYEAQ. Unmatched junction bases numbered 5, after V lost 5 bases and J lost 5 bases.

This clone was counted only a few times. Read sequence stops 3 residues before the CDR3 end, and the germline J gene provides the missing end. The rearrangement joins TRBV19 to TRBJ1-2, with TRBD1 matching 8 bases. The length of the CDR3 is 16 residues. CDR1 and CDR2 from the germline V gene are LNHDA and SQIVND (reference sequence). CDR3 DNA (partial): TGTGCCAGTAGTATAGCCGGACAGGGAACCTACAATGAC. The encoded protein is CASSIAGQGTYND. The full CDR3 reads CASSIAGQGTYNDYTF.

This clone was observed many times. Germline is not matched at one junction end, which may reflect a read error. The read ends 3 residues before the CDR3 terminus; that terminus is restored from the germline J gene. This chain joins TRBV4-2 and TRBJ2-7, with D perhaps assigned TRBD1 or TRBD2 (5 bases each). This CDR3 has 15 residues. Per germline, CDR1 LGHNA and CDR2 YNFKEQ. This CDR3 is CASSPSHARGYEQYF. The part of the CDR3 DNA that was read is TGCGCCAGCAGCCCGAGTCATGCGAGGGGCTACGAG.

Ten or more counts support this clone. The read ends 3 residues early relative to the CDR3; the germline J gene fills the gap. The chain is built from TRBV23-1 and TRBJ2-7; weak D call: TRBD2 (6 bases). Being an ORF, TRBV23-1 has a function that is uncertain. This CDR3 spans 16 amino acids. The V gene lost 2 bases and the J gene lost 3 bases, with 17 bases spanning the gap. The CDR3 is CASSQVKGGDYYEQYF. Incomplete CDR3 DNA: TGCGCCAGCAGTCAAGTCAAAGGCGGGGATTACTACGAG.

This clone appeared many times. The read comes to an end 3 residues before the CDR3 does, leaving the germline J gene to fill in the end. The chain recombines TRBV18 with TRBJ2-6; perhaps TRBD1 as D (5 bases). This CDR3 spans 16 amino acids. Germline lookup yields CDR1 KGHSH and CDR2 LQKENI. V lost 6 bases and J lost 0, with 12 bases in between. The CDR3 loop is CASSPTQGSGANVLTF. The sequenced CDR3 bases are TGTGCCAGCTCCCCGACCCAGGGCTCTGGGGCCAACGTC.

This clone was counted many times. The read is 3 residues too short to cover the CDR3 end, so that end is filled in from the germline J gene. The chain has TRBV7-2 and TRBJ2-7; 11 bases are shared with TRBD1. V gave up 7 bases and J gave up 6 bases; unmatched junction bases: 11. Germline V gene lookup returns CDR1 SGHTA and CDR2 FQGNSA. The length of the CDR3 is 15 residues. CDR3 loop: CASTVHGTGGGEQYF. CDR3 bases read: TGTGCCAGCACCGTCCACGGGACAGGGGGAGGCGAG.

This clone was seen repeatedly, ten times or more. The read terminates 3 residues before the CDR3 end, so the remaining end is supplied by the germline J gene. The chain has TRBV11-2 and TRBJ2-5, with 9 bases fitting TRBD2. The CDR3 contains 15 residues. Germline V CDR1 and CDR2: SGHAT, FQNNGV. Losses at the gene ends were 2 bases for V and 4 bases for J; bases not matched to a gene: 5. The part of the CDR3 DNA that was read is TGTGCCAGCAGCTTATTAGCGGGGGTGGGAGAGACC. Translating it yields CASSLLAGVGET. The complete CDR3 reads CASSLLAGVGETQYF.